This T cell receptor (beta chain) was captured by sequencing in a study of radiation and T cells in renal cell carcinoma. V trimming: 5 bases; J trimming: 5 bases; junction bases outside the gene matches: 12. The CDR3 spans 17 residues. Per the germline V gene, CDR1 is SGHTA and CDR2 is FQGNSA. Described time point: blood 2 weeks post-SBRT. Treatment in this sample: 15 Gy SBRT to primary tumor, nephrectomy 4 weeks later. This renal cell carcinoma was of the clear cell type. TCRdb keeps only in-frame clones here, not all; method: immunoSEQ multiplex PCR. The sample includes about 58,000 clones, about 80% seen only once; the top ten take 6.5% to 8%. This clone was found a few times. Its specificity is unknown. Study outcomes and limitations: Top tumor clonotypes rose in blood 2 weeks post-radiation, then contracted.

This clonotype originated in a man aged 55 to 70 with renal cell carcinoma. Sequences were derived from blood, sampled from a patient whose treatment included radiotherapy and nephrectomy. The chain links TRBV7-2 to TRBJ2-2; 9 nucleotides match TRBD2. This CDR3 reads CASSPTRGGAMTGELFF. The CDR3 nucleotides read TGTGCCAGCAGCCCCACCCGCGGGGGGGCCATGACCGGGGAGCTGTTTTTT.